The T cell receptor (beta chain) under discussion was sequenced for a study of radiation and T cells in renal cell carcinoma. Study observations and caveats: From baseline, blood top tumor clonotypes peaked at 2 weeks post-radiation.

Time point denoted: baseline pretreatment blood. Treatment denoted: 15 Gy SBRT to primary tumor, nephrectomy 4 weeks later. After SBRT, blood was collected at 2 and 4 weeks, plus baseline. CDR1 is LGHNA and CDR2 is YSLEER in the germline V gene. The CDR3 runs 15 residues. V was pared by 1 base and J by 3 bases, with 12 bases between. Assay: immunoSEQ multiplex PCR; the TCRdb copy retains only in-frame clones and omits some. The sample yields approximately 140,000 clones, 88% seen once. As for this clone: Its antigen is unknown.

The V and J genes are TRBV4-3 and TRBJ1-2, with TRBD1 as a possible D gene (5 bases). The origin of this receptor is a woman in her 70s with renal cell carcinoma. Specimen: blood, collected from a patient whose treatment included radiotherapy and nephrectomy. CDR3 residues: CASSQGAGRDYGYTF. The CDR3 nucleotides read TGCGCCAGCAGCCAAGGTGCGGGGCGCGACTATGGCTACACCTTC.